This entry concerns a single TCR beta chain. A single record per CDR3 protein comes from TCRdb applying MiXCR to the reads. The sample has roughly 230,000 distinct CDR3 sequences; under 25% are singletons. This entry belongs to a study of T cell repertoires in cytomegalovirus infection. The material sequenced was CD8+ T cells from PBMCs. The receptor was derived from a human donor in good health (CMV status not recorded). Some clones in this sample may be carry-over from other donors' samples.

The CDR3 DNA reads as TGCAGCGTTGAAGGGGAAAACTATGGCTACACCTTC. It is translated as CSVEGENYGYTF. The gene calls are TRBV29-1 and TRBJ1-2; D is uncertain. This CDR3 comprises 12 residues. Trimming left V 1 base short and J 2 bases short, with 5 bases between. Looked up from germline, CDR1 is SQVTM and CDR2 is ANQGSEA.